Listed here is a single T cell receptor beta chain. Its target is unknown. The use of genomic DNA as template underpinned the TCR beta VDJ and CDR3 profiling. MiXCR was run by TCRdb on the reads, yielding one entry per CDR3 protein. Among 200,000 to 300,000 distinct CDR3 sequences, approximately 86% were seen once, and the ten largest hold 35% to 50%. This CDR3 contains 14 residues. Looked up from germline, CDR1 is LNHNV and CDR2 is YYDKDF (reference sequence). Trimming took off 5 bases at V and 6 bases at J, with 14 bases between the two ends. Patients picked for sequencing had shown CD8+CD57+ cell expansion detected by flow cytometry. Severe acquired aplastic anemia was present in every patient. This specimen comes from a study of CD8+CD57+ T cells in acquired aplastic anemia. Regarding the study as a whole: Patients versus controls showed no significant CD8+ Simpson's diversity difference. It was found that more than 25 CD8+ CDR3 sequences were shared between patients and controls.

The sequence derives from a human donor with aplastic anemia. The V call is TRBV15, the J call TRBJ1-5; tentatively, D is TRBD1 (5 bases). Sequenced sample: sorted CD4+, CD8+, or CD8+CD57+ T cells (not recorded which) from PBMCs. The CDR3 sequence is CATSGIGGRQPQHF. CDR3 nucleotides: TGTGCCACCAGCGGTATCGGGGGACGTCAGCCCCAGCATTTT.